Below are 24 T cell receptor beta chains sequenced from a single sample in a study of tumor and adjacent non-tumor tissue in lung cancer. Three rounds of nested PCR, following a modified ARM-PCR protocol, produced the TCRbeta library. TCRdb processed the multiplex PCR reads anew with MiXCR; each CDR3 protein has one entry. The data show 200,000 or so distinct CDR3 sequences, over 55% seen once. No cell sorting was done before RNA was extracted from the tissue. The sequenced sample consisted of lung tumor tissue. All receptors derive from a man between 60 and 75 years old with non-small cell lung cancer.

Points on this clonotype: A much larger clone is a single base away; this may be a read error. This CDR3 is CSARDWNQAGTDTQYF. As DNA, the CDR3 is TGCAGTGCTAGAGATTGGAACCAGGCTGGCACAGATACGCAGTATTTT. This chain uses TRBV20-1 with TRBJ2-3; D gene ambiguous. Trimming stripped 0 bases from V and 1 base from J, with 14 bases between. Germline loops: CDR1 DFQATT, CDR2 SNEGSKA (reference sequence). The CDR3 spans 16 residues.

J is TRBJ1-1 and V is TRBV20-1, with D tentatively TRBD1 (6 bases). The CDR3 loop spans 13 amino acids. Germline V gene sequence: CDR1 DFQATT, CDR2 SNEGSKA (reference sequence). The V end lost 6 bases, the J end lost 1 base, and 12 bases lay between the germline ends. The CDR3 DNA follows: TGCAGTGCCCGACAGGATACGAACACTGAAGCTTTCTTT. Amino acids: CSARQDTNTEAFF.

Comment on this clonotype: The CDR3 does not end in the conserved phenylalanine or tryptophan, so this is likely a read error. This sequence joins TRBV11-3 and TRBJ1-1; D is uncertain. Germline values: CDR1 SGHNT, CDR2 YENEEA. The CDR3 contains 16 residues. CDR3 bases: TGTACCAGCAGCTTAGGAATGGCAAGAATGAAAACTGAAGCTTTCATT. It translates to CTSSLGMARMKTEAFI.

There are many counts of this clonotype. This chain joins TRBV20-1 and TRBJ2-1, with 15 bases aligning to TRBD2. J gave up 9 bases and V 6 bases, and 6 bases lay outside the gene matches. This CDR3 is built from 14 residues. Germline CDR1 is DFQATT and CDR2 is SNEGSKA (reference sequence). The CDR3 DNA follows: TGCAGTGCCCCGGGACTAGCGGGGGGTGGTGAGCAGTTCTTC. Translated, it gives CSAPGLAGGGEQFF.

This clonotype was found a few times. With a much larger clone just one base away, this may be a read error. The CDR3 region is CSARDPSGQPQHF. The CDR3 bases are TGCAGTGCTAGAGATCCCAGTGGTCAGCCCCAGCATTTT. The chain recombines TRBV20-1 with TRBJ1-5; D remains unclear. V was cut by 0 bases and J by 6 bases, with 9 bases left in between. Germline lookup yields CDR1 DFQATT and CDR2 SNEGSKA (reference sequence). The CDR3 contains 13 residues.

This clonotype was picked up one time. The junction does not match germline at one end; this may be a read error. V gene TRBV11-2 combines with J gene TRBJ1-3; D call uncertain. Germline lookup yields CDR1 SGHAT and CDR2 FQNNGV. The CDR3 length is 15 residues. CDR3 protein: CTSSPASGPGNATYF. The CDR3 nucleotides are TGTACCAGCAGCCCGGCCTCGGGTCCTGGAAACGCCACATATTTT. The whole variable domain, filled in from reference TRBV11-2 and TRBJ1-3, reads EAGVAQSPRYKIIEKRQSVAFWCNPISGHATLYWYQQILGQGPKLLIQFQNNGVVDDSQLPKDRFSAERLKGVDSTLKIQPAKLEDSAVYLCTSSPASGPGNATYFGEGSWLTVV.

In its sample, this clonotype was seen a few times. The rearrangement uses TRBV7-8 and TRBJ2-6; tentatively, D is TRBD2 (6 bases). V gave up 2 bases and J gave up 1 base, with 18 bases separating them. The CDR3 is 19 residues long. The V gene's germline CDR1 is SGHVS and CDR2 FQNEAQ. In nucleotides, the CDR3 is TGTGCCAGCAGCTTAAGCGGTGGGCAGGGAGGATCTGGGGCCAACGTCCTGACTTTC. As protein: CASSLSGGQGGSGANVLTF.

The gene calls are TRBV20-1 and TRBJ2-6, with 9 bases lining up with TRBD2. The CDR3 covers 19 residues. Germline CDR1 reads DFQATT; CDR2 reads SNEGSKA (reference sequence). V was clipped by 1 base and J by 3 bases; unmatched bases: 13. This CDR3 is CSARGGASRGGSGANVLTF. For the CDR3, the DNA is TGCAGTGCTAGAGGGGGCGCCTCGCGGGGGGGCAGTGGGGCCAACGTCCTGACTTTC.

As for this clonotype: A junction end diverges from the germline sequence, so it may reflect a read error. V and J are TRBV11-2 and TRBJ2-6; the match to TRBD1 covers 7 bases. Germline V gene data show CDR1 as SGHAT and CDR2 as FQNNGV. This CDR3 is built from 19 residues. As DNA, the CDR3 is TGTGCCAGCAACTTAGTTCCAAAGGACAGGCCCTCTGAGGCCAACATCCTGACTTTC. Protein product: CASNLVPKDRPSEANILTF. The full variable domain, with the rest looked up from reference TRBV11-2 and TRBJ2-6, is EAGVAQSPRYKIIEKRQSVAFWCNPISGHATLYWYQQILGQGPKLLIQFQNNGVVDDSQLPKDRFSAERLKGVDSTLKIQPAKLEDSAVYLCASNLVPKDRPSEANILTFGAGSRLTVL.

This clonotype was detected once. At one end, the junction sequence differs from germline, possibly due to a read error. The rearrangement links TRBV4-1 to TRBJ1-2; unclear D gene. The germline gives CDR1 MGHRA, CDR2 YSYEKL. The CDR3 totals 14 residues. CDR3 residues: CASSPRTADYGNTF. In DNA form, the CDR3 reads TGCGCCAGCAGCCCGAGGACGGCTGACTATGGCAACACCTTC.

Of note for this clonotype: Given the absence of the conserved phenylalanine or tryptophan at the CDR3 end, a read error is likely. CDR3 loop: CASADQEANYGYTI. The CDR3, as DNA: TGTGCCAGCGCGGATCAGGAAGCTAACTATGGCTACACCATC. The chain carries TRBV28 and TRBJ1-2, with D unresolved. Trimming removed 8 bases from V and 0 bases from J, with 13 bases in between. Germline values: CDR1 MDHEN, CDR2 SYDVKM. CDR3 length: 14 amino acids.

CDR3: CASSHPHQPQHF. Written as DNA, the CDR3 is TGTGCCAGCAGCCACCCCCACCAGCCCCAGCATTTT. The chain uses TRBV12-3 or TRBV12-4 and TRBJ1-5; D unclear. Trimming took off 6 bases at V and 7 bases at J, with 10 bases between the two ends. The CDR3 extends over 12 amino acids.

For this clonotype: A read error may account for a junction end that differs from germline. The chain recombines TRBV20-1 with TRBJ2-1; 8 bases line up with TRBD2. The CDR3 is made up of 16 amino acids. The V gene's germline CDR1 is DFQATT and CDR2 SNEGSKA (reference sequence). The CDR3 region has the DNA TGCACTGCTTGCGGGAGGCAACCTTCGTCCTACAATGAGCAGTTCTTC. It is translated as CTACGRQPSSYNEQFF.

Comments on this clonotype: A junction boundary mismatches the germline segment, possibly from a read error. The chain employs TRBV6-2 or TRBV6-3 and TRBJ2-2; D tentatively reads TRBD1 or TRBD2 (5 bases each). The V gene's germline CDR1 is MNHEY and CDR2 SVGEGT. The CDR3 has 13 residues. Written as DNA, the CDR3 is TGTGCAAGCAGTTACGGGGCCACCGGTGAGCTGTTTTTT. This translates into CASSYGATGELFF.

A note on this clonotype: In this CDR3 the conserved last residue, phenylalanine or tryptophan, is missing, so a read error is likely. V gene TRBV11-3 combines with J gene TRBJ2-3, with a tentative D call TRBD1 (5 bases). CDR3 length: 15 residues. The germline V gene encodes CDR1 SGHNT and CDR2 YENEEA. The CDR3 DNA follows: TGTGCCACCAGCTTAAGAACAGGACACACAGATACGCAGTATTCT. Protein product: CATSLRTGHTDTQYS.

Concerning this clonotype: One junction end disagrees with the germline gene, perhaps due to a read error. The chain combines TRBV11-2 with TRBJ2-6, with D tentatively TRBD1 (5 bases). This CDR3 region has 14 residues. Germline V gene sequence: CDR1 SGHAT, CDR2 FQNNGV. CDR3 residues: CASSPISGASVMNF. In DNA form, the CDR3 reads TGTGCAAGCAGTCCTATCTCTGGGGCCAGCGTCATGAATTTC. Together with reference TRBV11-2 and TRBJ2-6, the CDR3 gives the full variable domain: EAGVAQSPRYKIIEKRQSVAFWCNPISGHATLYWYQQILGQGPKLLIQFQNNGVVDDSQLPKDRFSAERLKGVDSTLKIQPAKLEDSAVYLCASSPISGASVMNFGAGSRLTVL.

This clonotype was detected only a few times. The CDR3 does not close with the conserved phenylalanine or tryptophan, likely indicating a read error. The J gene is TRBJ2-5, the V gene TRBV6-5; D assignment may be TRBD1 or TRBD2 (5 bases each). The CDR3 is made up of 14 amino acids. Germline V gene sequence: CDR1 MNHEY, CDR2 SVGAGI. Trimming cost V 5 bases and J 9 bases, with 19 bases left between them. CDR3 bases: TGTGCCAGCAGTGATACCGGGACCGCTGGGTCCCAGTACTCC. This translates into CASSDTGTAGSQYS.

At least ten counts were recorded for this clonotype. This chain connects TRBV29-1 to TRBJ2-7; no reliable D call. Germline V gives CDR1 SQVTM, CDR2 ANQGSEA. V lost 7 bases and J 0 bases, leaving 16 bases between the germline ends. This CDR3 region has 14 residues. This chain's CDR3 is CSAIEQAHSYEQYF. DNA for the CDR3: TGCAGCGCGATCGAGCAGGCCCACTCCTACGAGCAGTACTTC.

Many counts were recorded for this clonotype. The V and J genes are TRBV20-1 and TRBJ1-6; perhaps TRBD1 as D (6 bases). CDR3 size: 11 residues. V lost 7 bases and J lost 7, with 8 bases in between. Per the germline V gene, CDR1 is DFQATT and CDR2 is SNEGSKA (reference sequence). In nucleotides, the CDR3 is TGCAGTGTGCAGGGGAATTCACCCCTCCACTTT. Translation: CSVQGNSPLHF.

V is TRBV4-2 and J is TRBJ2-7; TRBD1 matches 7 bases. Germline CDR1 is LGHNA and CDR2 is YNFKEQ. The V gene end was trimmed by 0 bases and the J gene end by 4 bases; junction bases not matched to a gene: 3. The CDR3 spans 14 residues. The CDR3 loop reads CASSQDRGRYEQYF. Written as DNA, the CDR3 is TGTGCCAGCAGCCAAGATAGGGGGCGGTACGAGCAGTACTTC.

On this clonotype: This could be a read error, since a much larger clone is one nucleotide away. The conserved final phenylalanine or tryptophan is absent from the CDR3, which likely points to a read error. The rearrangement joins TRBV6-6 to TRBJ2-1; 7 nucleotides match TRBD1. This CDR3 comprises 16 residues. Looked up from germline, CDR1 is MNHNY and CDR2 is SVGAGI (reference sequence). V dropped 5 bases and J dropped 3; count of bases not matched to a gene: 10. This CDR3 is CASSPHRQGFYNEQFY. Written as DNA, the CDR3 is TGTGCCAGCAGTCCCCACCGACAGGGATTCTACAATGAGCAGTTCTAC.

With regard to this clonotype: This may arise from a read error, as a much more abundant clone is one base away. The rearrangement links TRBV6-6 to TRBJ2-3, with a weak D call TRBD2 (5 bases). Germline V gives CDR1 MNHNY, CDR2 SVGAGI (reference sequence). This CDR3 region has 17 residues. CDR3 in amino acids: CASNYSRERQITDTQYF. The CDR3, as DNA: TGTGCCAGCAATTACTCGAGAGAGCGGCAGATCACAGATACGCAGTATTTT.

This chain connects TRBV7-9 to TRBJ1-4; D perhaps matches TRBD1 (5 bases). The V gene's germline CDR1 is SEHNR and CDR2 FQNEAQ (reference sequence). V lost 6 bases to trimming and J lost 3 bases, with 14 bases between them. The CDR3 extends over 15 amino acids. CDR3 residues: CASRPGPPSNEKLFF. CDR3 in DNA: TGTGCCAGCAGACCGGGACCGCCATCTAATGAAAAACTGTTTTTT.

This clonotype was counted between two and nine times. Relative to the germline gene, one junction end is altered; a read error may explain this. The rearrangement links TRBV20-1 to TRBJ2-1; 7 nucleotides align to TRBD2. The CDR3 is 15 amino acids. Germline CDR1 is DFQATT and CDR2 is SNEGSKA (reference sequence). Here the CDR3 reads CSASRDTSALRDLIF. The CDR3 DNA follows: TGCAGTGCTAGCCGAGACACTAGCGCCCTCCGGGATCTAATCTTC.